Below, 26 T cell receptor beta chains from the same sample are listed, as sequenced in a study of PD-L1 blockade in urothelial cancer. Libraries were prepared by immunoSEQ multiplex PCR; TCRdb keeps only in-frame clonotypes and omits some of them. The sample includes approximately 50,000 clones, around 90% of them seen just once. The starting material was PBMCs, obtained around atezolizumab (anti-PD-L1) treatment. The receptors here all came from a man between 60 and 70 years old with urothelial cancer.

This clone has only one observation. The rearrangement joins TRBV7-9 to TRBJ2-5, with 14 bases lining up with TRBD2. With 0 bases clipped from V and 1 base from J, the junction kept 4 bases outside the gene matches. The CDR3 is made up of 18 amino acids. Germline CDR1 and CDR2: SEHNR and FQNEAQ (reference sequence). The CDR3 DNA reads TGTGCCAGCAGCTTAGCGGGGACTAGCGGGAGACTCCAAGAGACCCAGTACTTC. The encoded protein is CASSLAGTSGRLQETQYF. The variable domain in full, with the rest retrieved from reference TRBV7-9 and TRBJ2-5, is DTGVSQNPRHKITKRGQNVTFRCDPISEHNRLYWYRQTLGQGPEFLTYFQNEAQLEKSRLLSDRFSAERPKGSFSTLEIQRTEQGDSAMYLCASSLAGTSGRLQETQYFGPGTRLLVL.

The chain carries TRBV18 and TRBJ2-1; 9 nucleotides line up with TRBD2. V shed 1 base, J shed 7 bases, and the junction held 11 bases outside the gene matches. This CDR3 is built from 17 residues. Per germline, CDR1 KGHSH and CDR2 LQKENI. The CDR3 spells CASSPRVAGARGNEQFF. DNA of the CDR3: TGTGCCAGCTCACCACGGGTAGCGGGGGCCCGGGGGAATGAGCAGTTCTTC.

The chain couples TRBV7-2 to TRBJ2-2, with a weak D call TRBD1 (6 bases). CDR3 length: 16 residues. Germline V gene sequence: CDR1 SGHTA, CDR2 FQGNSA. Trimming removed 2 bases at V and 3 bases at J, with 13 bases between. The CDR3 sequence: CASSLQGRGYTGELFF. The CDR3 DNA reads as TGTGCCAGCAGCTTACAGGGCAGGGGATACACCGGGGAGCTGTTTTTT.

CDR3 in amino acids: CASRNLPDREGGYTF. The CDR3 DNA sequence: TGTGCCAGCAGGAACCTACCGGACAGGGAGGGTGGCTACACCTTC. This chain connects TRBV6-6 to TRBJ1-2; the match to TRBD1 covers 8 bases. Germline-derived CDR1 and CDR2 are MNHNY and SVGAGI (reference sequence). The trim removed 6 bases at V and 7 bases at J, leaving 13 bases unmatched. The CDR3 length is 15 residues.

The chain has TRBV29-1 and TRBJ1-2, with 8 bases fitting TRBD1. Germline CDR1 is SQVTM and CDR2 is ANQGSEA. The CDR3 is 13 residues long. The ends lost 5 bases at V and 5 bases at J; junction bases unmatched: 7. This CDR3 is CSVRTGWEYGYTF. In DNA form, the CDR3 reads TGCAGCGTTCGGACAGGGTGGGAGTATGGCTACACCTTC. The full variable domain, completed using reference TRBV29-1 and TRBJ1-2, is SAVISQKPSRDICQRGTSLTIQCQVDSQVTMMFWYRQQPGQSLTLIATANQGSEATYESGFVIDKFPISRPNLTFSTLTVSNMSPEDSSIYLCSVRTGWEYGYTFGSGTRLTVV.

V usage is TRBV29-1 and J usage is TRBJ1-1, with D unresolved. Germline CDR1 and CDR2: SQVTM and ANQGSEA. V was shortened by 6 bases and J by 5 bases, with 4 bases between the two germline ends. This CDR3 has 9 residues. The CDR3 nucleotides are TGCAGCGTCGGGACTGAAGCTTTCTTT. Encoded protein: CSVGTEAFF.

J is TRBJ2-3 and V is TRBV15; D may be TRBD1 (6 bases). The CDR3 contains 14 residues. The germline CDR1 and CDR2 sequences are LNHNV and YYDKDF (reference sequence). Trimming shortened V by 5 bases and J by 6 bases, and 15 bases separated the two germline ends. CDR3 region: CATSLYTQGDTQYF. In DNA form, the CDR3 reads TGTGCCACCAGCTTATATACGCAGGGGGATACGCAGTATTTT.

The chain is built from TRBV5-8 and TRBJ1-3; 7 positions match TRBD1. Germline values: CDR1 SGHTS, CDR2 YDEGEE. The CDR3 is 16 residues long. After removal of 4 bases from V and 2 bases from J, the junction contained 9 bases not matched to a gene. The CDR3 nucleotides read TGTGCCAGCAGCCGGGTTCTCCAGGGGGCTGGAAACACCATATATTTT. This encodes CASSRVLQGAGNTIYF.

V and J are TRBV6-1 and TRBJ1-2; a possible D gene is TRBD1 (5 bases). The CDR3 has 16 residues. CDR1 is MNHNS and CDR2 is SASEGT in the germline V gene. V lost 4 bases and J lost 2, with 17 bases in between. The CDR3 here is CASSAGEGTPNYGYTF. CDR3 DNA sequence: TGTGCCAGCAGTGCCGGGGAGGGGACCCCCAACTATGGCTACACCTTC.

This chain links TRBV15 with TRBJ2-1; the D gene is possibly TRBD1 (5 bases). The CDR3 sequence is 16 residues long. The V gene's germline CDR1 is LNHNV and CDR2 YYDKDF (reference sequence). The ends were cut back, 0 bases at V and 4 bases at J, with 13 bases in the middle. CDR3 sequence reads: CATSRDKWAGYNEQFF. CDR3 DNA sequence: TGTGCCACCAGCAGAGATAAGTGGGCAGGGTACAATGAGCAGTTCTTC. Filled out from reference TRBV15 and TRBJ2-1, the complete variable domain reads DAMVIQNPRYQVTQFGKPVTLSCSQTLNHNVMYWYQQKSSQAPKLLFHYYDKDFNNEADTPDNFQSRRPNTSFCFLDIRSPGLGDTAMYLCATSRDKWAGYNEQFFGPGTRLTVL.

The chain employs TRBV10-3 and TRBJ2-3; 10 bases line up with TRBD2. CDR1 and CDR2 from the germline V gene are ENHRY and SYGVKD. This CDR3 is 14 amino acids long. After removal of 7 bases from V and 3 bases from J, the junction contained 4 bases not matched to a gene. CDR3 DNA: TGTGCCATCAAGTTAGCGGGGGGAACAGATACGCAGTATTTT. Its protein product is CAIKLAGGTDTQYF.

The chain recombines TRBV19 with TRBJ2-2; no clear D gene. Germline assignment: CDR1 LNHDA and CDR2 SQIVND (reference sequence). Deletions cut 6 bases from V and 3 bases from J, with 11 bases between. This CDR3 is 14 amino acids long. CDR3 DNA sequence: TGTGCCAGTAGGGGTACGGGTTACACCGGGGAGCTGTTTTTT. It translates to CASRGTGYTGELFF. The full variable domain, in which reference TRBV19 and TRBJ2-2 provide the parts outside the CDR3, is DGGITQSPKYLFRKEGQNVTLSCEQNLNHDAMYWYRQDPGQGLRLIYYSQIVNDFQKGDIAEGYSVSREKKESFPLTVTSAQKNPTAFYLCASRGTGYTGELFFGEGSRLTVL.

This chain links TRBV7-8 with TRBJ1-5; D is perhaps TRBD1 (5 bases). This CDR3 has 11 residues. V was pared by 8 bases and J by 6 bases, with 8 bases between. Germline CDR1 reads SGHVS; CDR2 reads FQNEAQ. CDR3 in amino acids: CASGTIQPQHF. DNA of the CDR3: TGTGCCAGCGGGACTATTCAGCCCCAGCATTTT.

The rearrangement joins TRBV15 to TRBJ2-3, with D maybe TRBD1 (6 bases). V lost 6 bases, J lost 5 bases, and 15 bases lay in between. This CDR3 is built from 14 residues. CDR1 is LNHNV, CDR2 YYDKDF, per germline (reference sequence). This chain's CDR3 is CATSLTGSRDTQYF. CDR3 sequence (DNA): TGTGCCACCAGTCTCACAGGGTCGAGAGATACGCAGTATTTT.

This sequence joins TRBV27 and TRBJ1-5; 9 nucleotides match TRBD1. Germline V gene data show CDR1 as MNHEY and CDR2 as SMNVEV (reference sequence). The CDR3 is made up of 15 amino acids. V lost 5 bases to trimming and J lost 7 bases; unmatched junction nucleotides: 9. The CDR3 reads CASSPEGQGRQPQHF. DNA for the CDR3: TGTGCCAGCAGTCCTGAGGGACAGGGTAGGCAGCCCCAGCATTTT.

This CDR3 is CASSVGQENQPQHF. In DNA form, the CDR3 reads TGTGCCAGCAGCGTAGGCCAGGAAAATCAGCCCCAGCATTTT. V and J are TRBV9 and TRBJ1-5; D is unclear. CDR1 and CDR2 from the germline V gene are SGDLS and YYNGEE. The CDR3 is 14 amino acids. Trimming left V 0 bases short and J 4 bases short, with 8 bases between.

J is TRBJ2-7 and V is TRBV10-2, with 10 bases lining up with TRBD1. The CDR3 contains 14 residues. V was clipped by 6 bases and J by 5 bases; unmatched bases: 7. Germline V gene lookup returns CDR1 WSHSY and CDR2 SAAADI. Here the CDR3 DNA reads TGCGCCAGCAGCGATACCGGGACAGGGGACGAGCAGTACTTC. Its translation is CASSDTGTGDEQYF.

The V call is TRBV27, the J call TRBJ2-5; D might be TRBD1 (6 bases). Trimming left V 0 bases short and J 1 base short, with 9 bases between. The CDR3 consists of 15 residues. The V gene's germline CDR1 is MNHEY and CDR2 SMNVEV (reference sequence). The CDR3: CASSLSDRPQETQYF. CDR3 DNA: TGTGCCAGCAGTTTATCCGACAGGCCCCAAGAGACCCAGTACTTC.

V is TRBV5-4 and J is TRBJ2-5; 9 bases map to TRBD1. CDR1 SGHNT and CDR2 YYREEE come from the germline V gene (reference sequence). The ends lost 4 bases at V and 1 base at J; junction bases unmatched: 2. This CDR3 has 14 residues. The CDR3 loop is CASSTGQGQETQYF. CDR3 nucleotide sequence: TGTGCCAGCAGCACGGGACAGGGCCAAGAGACCCAGTACTTC. Full variable domain (missing parts from reference TRBV5-4 and TRBJ2-5): ETGVTQSPTHLIKTRGQQVTLRCSSQSGHNTVSWYQQALGQGPQFIFQYYREEENGRGNFPPRFSGLQFPNYSSELNVNALELDDSALYLCASSTGQGQETQYFGPGTRLLVL.

This chain connects TRBV6-1 to TRBJ2-5, with TRBD2 as a possible D gene (6 bases). In germline, CDR1 is MNHNS, CDR2 SASEGT. This CDR3 is built from 13 residues. V lost 7 bases and J lost 2, with 11 bases in between. DNA of the CDR3: TGTGCCAGCACTAGGGACTGGCAAGAGACCCAGTACTTC. As protein: CASTRDWQETQYF.

The chain has TRBV19 and TRBJ1-1, with 11 bases that match TRBD1. From germline, CDR1 is LNHDA and CDR2 SQIVND (reference sequence). This CDR3 is built from 14 residues. The V segment lost 5 bases and the J segment 6 bases; nucleotides outside the gene matches: 5. The CDR3 DNA sequence: TGTGCCAGTAGTCCCGGACAGGGGGCGTCTGAAGCTTTCTTT. As protein: CASSPGQGASEAFF.

Written as DNA, the CDR3 is TGCAGCGTTGCAAGGACAGGGGGGTCTGAAGCTTTCTTT. Its translation: CSVARTGGSEAFF. The rearrangement links TRBV29-1 to TRBJ1-1; the match to TRBD1 covers 10 bases. The CDR3 covers 13 residues. The V and J ends lost 4 bases and 6 bases, in that order; junction bases with no gene match: 5. Germline V gene data show CDR1 as SQVTM and CDR2 as ANQGSEA.

The rearrangement uses TRBV4-3 and TRBJ2-2; a weak D match, TRBD2 (5 bases). Looked up from germline, CDR1 is LGHNA and CDR2 is YSLEER. The CDR3 loop spans 16 amino acids. Trimming cost V 0 bases and J 5 bases, with 13 bases left between them. The CDR3 DNA sequence: TGCGCCAGCAGCCAAGATTTCGGAGGTGCTACCGGGGAGCTGTTTTTT. Its translation: CASSQDFGGATGELFF.

The V call is TRBV28, the J call TRBJ1-3, with a tentative D call TRBD1 (5 bases). The germline V gene encodes CDR1 MDHEN and CDR2 SYDVKM. V was clipped by 5 bases and J by 4 bases, with 12 bases between them. The CDR3 is 14 residues long. CDR3 nucleotide sequence: TGTGCCAGCAGTACCACAGGTTACGGAAACACCATATATTTT. Translation: CASSTTGYGNTIYF.

The chain has TRBV28 and TRBJ2-1; tentative D call: TRBD2 (5 bases). The CDR3 is made up of 12 amino acids. From germline, CDR1 is MDHEN and CDR2 SYDVKM. V shed 1 base and J shed 8 bases, with 6 bases lying between them. The CDR3 region has the DNA TGTGCCAGCAGTTTATTAGCGTATGAGCAGTTCTTC. Translating it yields CASSLLAYEQFF.

This chain uses TRBV7-2 with TRBJ2-5; the match to TRBD1 covers 7 bases. J gave up 5 bases and V 4 bases, and 4 bases lay outside the gene matches. This CDR3 is built from 13 residues. CDR1 and CDR2 (germline): SGHTA, FQGNSA. CDR3 sequence (DNA): TGTGCCAGCAGCTCGACAGGGTTGGAGACCCAGTACTTC. It codes for CASSSTGLETQYF.